The 21 T cell receptor beta chains listed next were all sequenced from one sample in a study of blood T cells in healthy people across ages (dated by TCRdb to about 2015). Libraries were built with 5' RACE. For sequencing, an Illumina HiSeq 2500 was employed. A second roughly 6 to 12 cycle PCR used a sample-barcoded 5' primer and a J-beta primer mix. TCRdb reanalyzed the raw reads on its own, using fastp at Q25 for trimming and MiXCR for clone calling, and kept in-frame beta chains. Each record represents a unique CDR3 protein, reported with the most common genes and DNA among its rows. The sample contains roughly 800,000 distinct CDR3 sequences, around 36% of them found a single time. The ten top clones hold around 13% of the sample. Sequenced sample: blood. The receptors shown here come from a man younger than 35 in good health.

V gene TRBV29-1 combines with J gene TRBJ2-1; D may be TRBD2 (5 bases). The CDR3 consists of 12 residues. Trimming shortened V by 5 bases and J by 5 bases, and 10 bases separated the two germline ends. CDR1 and CDR2 from the germline V gene are SQVTM and ANQGSEA. The DNA for the CDR3 is TGCAGCGTTAAATTGAGGGACAATGAGCAGTTCTTC. This sequence encodes CSVKLRDNEQFF.

This clonotype occurred once. Written as DNA, the CDR3 is TGTGCCAGCAGCCTGAGACTAGCGGGAGGCCGCCTCCTGGGGCAGTACTTC. It is translated as CASSLRLAGGRLLGQYF. The genes are TRBV11-2 and TRBJ2-5; 13 bases align to TRBD2. With 5 bases clipped from V and 11 bases from J, the junction kept 17 bases outside the gene matches. The CDR3 is 17 residues long. From germline, CDR1 is SGHAT and CDR2 FQNNGV. Filled out from reference TRBV11-2 and TRBJ2-5, the complete variable domain reads EAGVAQSPRYKIIEKRQSVAFWCNPISGHATLYWYQQILGQGPKLLIQFQNNGVVDDSQLPKDRFSAERLKGVDSTLKIQPAKLEDSAVYLCASSLRLAGGRLLGQYFGPGTRLLVL.

J is TRBJ2-3 and V is TRBV10-3, with 14 bases fitting TRBD2. CDR3 length: 18 amino acids. V was pared by 3 bases and J by 5 bases, with 10 bases of the junction left unmatched. Germline V lookup: CDR1 ENHRY, CDR2 SYGVKD. CDR3 sequence reads: CAISDYRTSGGPGDTQYF. The CDR3 DNA reads TGTGCCATCAGTGACTATAGGACTAGCGGGGGGCCGGGAGATACGCAGTATTTT.

J is TRBJ2-1 and V is TRBV29-1, with 9 nucleotides matching TRBD2. The J call may be in error: the DNA end matches TRBJ2-7 better. CDR3 length: 16 amino acids. Germline V gene data show CDR1 as SQVTM and CDR2 as ANQGSEA. As DNA, the CDR3 is TGCAGCGTTGAAGGACTAGCGGAGGGCTCCTACAATGAGCAGTACTTC. This gives the protein CSVEGLAEGSYNEQYF.

This clonotype was counted ten times or more. J is TRBJ2-7 and V is TRBV12-3 or TRBV12-4; TRBD1 or TRBD2 may be the D gene (6 bases each). V gave up 5 bases and J gave up 0 bases, with 17 bases separating them. This CDR3 comprises 16 residues. The CDR3 protein is CASSPGGKYSSYEQYF. The DNA for the CDR3 is TGTGCCAGCAGTCCCGGGGGCAAATACAGCTCCTACGAGCAGTACTTC.

The chain's CDR3 is CASYRGTGELFF. CDR3 DNA: TGTGCCAGCTACAGGGGTACCGGGGAGCTGTTTTTT. The V gene is TRBV28, the J gene TRBJ2-2, with 7 bases lining up with TRBD1. Germline V gene data show CDR1 as MDHEN and CDR2 as SYDVKM. CDR3 length: 12 residues. V shed 8 bases and J 5 bases; nucleotides not matched to a gene: 2.

This chain joins TRBV19 and TRBJ2-3; 10 bases are a match to TRBD2. Germline-derived CDR1 and CDR2 are LNHDA and SQIVND (reference sequence). CDR3 size: 15 residues. V lost 7 bases to trimming and J lost 3 bases; unmatched junction nucleotides: 7. CDR3 DNA: TGTGCCAGTACCCCTAGCGGGGGTAAGACAGATACGCAGTATTTT. Its protein product is CASTPSGGKTDTQYF. The entire variable domain, with the rest obtained from reference TRBV19 and TRBJ2-3, is as follows: DGGITQSPKYLFRKEGQNVTLSCEQNLNHDAMYWYRQDPGQGLRLIYYSQIVNDFQKGDIAEGYSVSREKKESFPLTVTSAQKNPTAFYLCASTPSGGKTDTQYFGPGTRLTVL.

The sample holds a few counts of this clonotype. This chain joins TRBV6-2 or TRBV6-3 and TRBJ2-7; D is uncertain. The CDR3 is 12 amino acids. V lost 4 bases, J lost 6 bases, and 10 bases lay in between. Per germline, CDR1 MNHEY and CDR2 SVGEGT. The chain's CDR3 is CASSFEVGEQYF. The CDR3 coding sequence is TGTGCCAGCAGTTTCGAGGTCGGCGAGCAGTACTTC.

V is TRBV27 and J is TRBJ1-1, with D unclear. V was clipped by 0 bases and J by 5 bases, with 7 bases between them. This CDR3 is 13 amino acids long. Germline V gene data show CDR1 as MNHEY and CDR2 as SMNVEV (reference sequence). The CDR3 reads CASSLSSRTEAFF. The CDR3 DNA reads TGTGCCAGCAGTTTATCATCCCGGACTGAAGCTTTCTTT.

This clonotype appeared many times. The chain is built from TRBV7-2 and TRBJ2-3; 7 bases map to TRBD1. Germline V gene data show CDR1 as SGHTA and CDR2 as FQGNSA. The CDR3 sequence is 14 residues long. The V and J ends lost 4 bases and 3 bases, in that order; junction bases with no gene match: 4. CDR3 sequence (DNA): TGTGCCAGCAGCTCCCCGACAGGGACAGATACGCAGTATTTT. Translation: CASSSPTGTDTQYF.

This chain connects TRBV7-9 to TRBJ2-1, with 9 positions matching TRBD2. CDR3 length equals 17 residues. CDR1 and CDR2 (germline): SEHNR, FQNEAQ (reference sequence). The V segment lost 5 bases and the J segment 9 bases; nucleotides outside the gene matches: 17. CDR3 in DNA: TGTGCCAGCAGCCCTAGGGGAGCGACTAGCGGCTTAGGTGAGCAGTTCTTC. Its translation: CASSPRGATSGLGEQFF.

This clonotype was found a few times. The CDR3 is CASFKWGQTNTGELFF. CDR3 DNA: TGTGCCAGCTTTAAGTGGGGCCAAACGAACACCGGGGAGCTGTTTTTT. The chain is built from TRBV7-3 and TRBJ2-2; D is perhaps TRBD1 (5 bases). The CDR3 is made up of 16 amino acids. Trimming removed 8 bases from V and 0 bases from J, with 16 bases in between. Germline values: CDR1 SGHTA, CDR2 FQGTGA.

This clonotype was detected a few times. The chain links TRBV6-5 to TRBJ2-5; 8 bases line up with TRBD2. This CDR3 spans 15 amino acids. Germline CDR1 MNHEY, CDR2 SVGAGI. The V gene end was trimmed by 2 bases and the J gene end by 2 bases; junction bases not matched to a gene: 4. The CDR3 reads CASSYNTGGQETQYF. Written as DNA, the CDR3 is TGTGCCAGCAGTTACAACACGGGGGGGCAAGAGACCCAGTACTTC.

The rearrangement joins TRBV7-2 to TRBJ1-2; TRBD1 agrees at 9 bases. Germline V gene sequence: CDR1 SGHTA, CDR2 FQGNSA. The CDR3 consists of 15 residues. The V gene end was trimmed by 5 bases and the J gene end by 5 bases; junction bases not matched to a gene: 9. CDR3 loop: CASSPAGTGQYGYTF. In nucleotides, the CDR3 is TGTGCCAGCAGCCCAGCCGGGACAGGGCAATATGGCTACACCTTC.

This chain connects TRBV4-3 to TRBJ2-5; 8 nucleotides match TRBD2. The J call may be in error: the DNA end matches TRBJ2-7 better. Germline CDR1 is LGHNA and CDR2 is YSLEER. The CDR3 runs to 15 residues. The DNA for the CDR3 is TGCGCCAGCAGCCAAGAGGGGACTAGGTCGTACGAGCAGTACTTC. Amino acids: CASSQEGTRSYEQYF.

Ten or more counts support this clonotype. This chain connects TRBV9 to TRBJ2-1; perhaps TRBD2 as D (5 bases). The CDR3 extends over 14 amino acids. CDR1 and CDR2 (germline): SGDLS, YYNGEE. V shed 4 bases and J shed 10 bases, with 18 bases lying between them. CDR3 sequence (DNA): TGTGCCAGCAGCCCCCGACGGACTTTGGGCGAGCAGTTCTTC. Its translation is CASSPRRTLGEQFF.

This clonotype was seen a single time. The CDR3 reads CASSPPRTEAFF. CDR3 sequence (DNA): TGTGCCAGCAGTCCCCCCAGAACTGAAGCTTTCTTT. The genes are TRBV28 and TRBJ1-1, with D unclear. With 5 bases removed from V and 5 bases from J, the gap between germline ends came to 9 bases. The germline V gene has CDR1 MDHEN and CDR2 SYDVKM. The CDR3 loop spans 12 amino acids.

Worth noting for this clonotype: A read error may be the cause here, since a much bigger clone is one base away. This chain joins TRBV12-3 or TRBV12-4 and TRBJ2-5; either TRBD1 or TRBD2 may fit D (5 bases each). V was pared by 3 bases and J by 2 bases, with 13 bases between. The CDR3 length is 15 residues. CDR3 sequence (DNA): TGTGCCAGCAGTTTTGTGTGGGGGAAACAAGAGACCCAGTACTTC. Its translation is CASSFVWGKQETQYF.

A remark on this clonotype: A much larger clone is a single base away; this may be a read error. V usage is TRBV4-2 and J usage is TRBJ2-7; D gene ambiguous. The CDR3 has 14 residues. Germline CDR1 reads LGHNA; CDR2 reads YNFKEQ. CDR3 bases: TGTGTCAGCAGCCAAGAGGCTGTTACCTACGAGCAGTACTTC. This gives the protein CVSSQEAVTYEQYF.

This clonotype was seen repeatedly, ten times or more. V usage is TRBV12-3 or TRBV12-4 and J usage is TRBJ2-1, with D perhaps TRBD1 or TRBD2 (5 bases each). The CDR3 has 15 residues. V lost 5 bases and J 4 bases, leaving 15 bases between the germline ends. In DNA form, the CDR3 reads TGTGCCAGCAGTCTCGGGACGGCGGGTTACAATGAGCAGTTCTTC. Translating it yields CASSLGTAGYNEQFF.

The chain uses TRBV12-3 or TRBV12-4 and TRBJ2-7; no definite D call. The CDR3 consists of 12 residues. V was pared by 3 bases and J by 6 bases, with 9 bases between. In nucleotides, the CDR3 is TGTGCCAGCAGTTTTCGCAGGCTCGAGCAGTACTTC. Its translation is CASSFRRLEQYF.